Shown below are 12 T cell receptor beta chains from a single sample sequenced in a study of cytomegalovirus exposure and HLA in healthy donors. Use of 60 Vbeta and 13 Jbeta primers characterized the PCR. This table comes from immunoSEQ multiplex PCR, and its TCRdb copy is limited to in-frame clones, with some not included. The sample consists of about 50,000 clones, around three quarters of them appearing once. The sample comprised PBMCs. The receptors stem from a man aged 30 to 45 in good health and CMV-seropositive.

The chain carries TRBV19 and TRBJ1-2; TRBD1 agrees at 10 bases. V lost 5 bases to trimming and J lost 6 bases; unmatched junction nucleotides: 18. This CDR3 comprises 18 residues. Germline-derived CDR1 and CDR2 are LNHDA and SQIVND (reference sequence). Here the CDR3 reads CASSRVYNLRDRGDGYTF. CDR3 nucleotides: TGTGCCAGTAGTCGGGTTTATAACCTCCGGGACAGGGGCGATGGCTACACCTTC.

The CDR3 DNA reads as TGTGCCAGCTCACCAGACAGGATGAACACTGAAGCTTTCTTT. Protein sequence: CASSPDRMNTEAFF. The V gene is TRBV18, the J gene TRBJ1-1, with a possible D match to TRBD1 (6 bases). This CDR3 region has 14 residues. From germline, CDR1 is KGHSH and CDR2 LQKENI. Trimming shortened V by 2 bases and J by 0 bases, and 7 bases separated the two germline ends.

The V call is TRBV29-1, the J call TRBJ1-2, with D possibly matching TRBD1 (5 bases). This CDR3 has 13 amino acids. Germline CDR1 and CDR2: SQVTM and ANQGSEA. Trimming left V 3 bases short and J 4 bases short, with 12 bases between. CDR3 nucleotides: TGCAGCGTTGAGGGGGGAACGGGCTATGGCTACACCTTC. Residues: CSVEGGTGYGYTF.

This clone is categorized as medium-sized. V usage is TRBV2 and J usage is TRBJ2-5; D is unclear. The germline V gene has CDR1 SNHLY and CDR2 FYNNEI. The CDR3 runs 12 residues. Trimming shortened V by 3 bases and J by 2 bases, and 4 bases separated the two germline ends. The DNA of the CDR3 is TGTGCCAGCAGTGACTATCAAGAGACCCAGTACTTC. Its translation is CASSDYQETQYF.

The V gene is TRBV27, the J gene TRBJ1-3, with TRBD1 as a possible D gene (5 bases). The CDR3 spans 14 residues. CDR1 MNHEY and CDR2 SMNVEV come from the germline V gene (reference sequence). Trimming took 6 bases from V and 0 from J, leaving 9 bases between them. The CDR3 sequence: CASRSGGSGNTIYF. CDR3 in DNA: TGTGCCAGCAGGAGCGGGGGCTCTGGAAACACCATATATTTT.

The chain uses TRBV9 and TRBJ1-1; D remains ambiguous. Germline values: CDR1 SGDLS, CDR2 YYNGEE. Trimming took 5 bases from V and 7 from J, leaving 15 bases between them. The CDR3 covers 13 residues. The CDR3 DNA follows: TGTGCCAGCAGACCACTGGGCGAAGGTGAAGCTTTCTTT. As protein: CASRPLGEGEAFF.

V and J are TRBV13 and TRBJ2-2; D is possibly TRBD1 (5 bases). V was shortened by 1 base and J by 2 bases, with 14 bases between the two germline ends. This CDR3 spans 17 amino acids. The germline V gene has CDR1 PRHDT and CDR2 FYEKMQ (reference sequence). Here the CDR3 reads CASSLERVDTNTGELFF. CDR3 sequence (DNA): TGTGCCAGCAGCTTAGAAAGGGTGGACACCAACACCGGGGAGCTGTTTTTT.

The chain recombines TRBV9 with TRBJ2-7; tentative D call: TRBD1 (6 bases). V lost 4 bases to trimming and J lost 5 bases, with 19 bases between them. The CDR3 length is 15 residues. Per the germline V gene, CDR1 is SGDLS and CDR2 is YYNGEE. The CDR3: CASSPGHQPGDEQYF. CDR3 DNA: TGTGCCAGCAGCCCCGGCCACCAGCCAGGGGACGAGCAGTACTTC.

The chain joins TRBV6-1 to TRBJ2-2; 7 nucleotides align to TRBD1. The CDR3 totals 13 residues. Looked up from germline, CDR1 is MNHNS and CDR2 is SASEGT. J lost 3 bases, V lost 8 bases, and 3 bases had no gene match. CDR3 sequence (DNA): TGTGCCAGCCGGACAGGCTACACCGGGGAGCTGTTTTTT. This gives the protein CASRTGYTGELFF.

The rearrangement joins TRBV5-1 to TRBJ1-1; TRBD1 matches 9 bases. This CDR3 contains 16 residues. The germline V gene has CDR1 SGHRS and CDR2 YFSETQ. V shed 4 bases and J 3 bases; nucleotides not matched to a gene: 10. The chain's CDR3 is CASSLRDRVRDTEAFF. The CDR3 nucleotides read TGCGCCAGCAGCCTAAGGGACAGGGTAAGGGACACTGAAGCTTTCTTT.

The rearrangement links TRBV11-2 to TRBJ2-2; tentative D call: TRBD2 (7 bases). The germline CDR1 and CDR2 sequences are SGHAT and FQNNGV. The V end was cut by 5 bases, the J end by 7 bases, with 17 bases between. This CDR3 has 15 residues. CDR3 nucleotide sequence: TGTGCCAGCAGCCCCACGGGGGGCGTCGGCGGGGAGCTGTTTTTT. Protein product: CASSPTGGVGGELFF.

The rearrangement uses TRBV11-2 and TRBJ2-7; TRBD1 matches 7 bases. Germline V gene sequence: CDR1 SGHAT, CDR2 FQNNGV. Trimming cost V 1 base and J 6 bases; bases outside gene matches: 15. The CDR3 is 17 amino acids. The CDR3: CASSLGRDRVIQGEQYF. The CDR3, as DNA: TGTGCCAGCAGCTTAGGACGCGACAGGGTTATTCAGGGCGAGCAGTACTTC. The full variable domain, rest sourced from reference TRBV11-2 and TRBJ2-7, is EAGVAQSPRYKIIEKRQSVAFWCNPISGHATLYWYQQILGQGPKLLIQFQNNGVVDDSQLPKDRFSAERLKGVDSTLKIQPAKLEDSAVYLCASSLGRDRVIQGEQYFGPGTRLTVT.